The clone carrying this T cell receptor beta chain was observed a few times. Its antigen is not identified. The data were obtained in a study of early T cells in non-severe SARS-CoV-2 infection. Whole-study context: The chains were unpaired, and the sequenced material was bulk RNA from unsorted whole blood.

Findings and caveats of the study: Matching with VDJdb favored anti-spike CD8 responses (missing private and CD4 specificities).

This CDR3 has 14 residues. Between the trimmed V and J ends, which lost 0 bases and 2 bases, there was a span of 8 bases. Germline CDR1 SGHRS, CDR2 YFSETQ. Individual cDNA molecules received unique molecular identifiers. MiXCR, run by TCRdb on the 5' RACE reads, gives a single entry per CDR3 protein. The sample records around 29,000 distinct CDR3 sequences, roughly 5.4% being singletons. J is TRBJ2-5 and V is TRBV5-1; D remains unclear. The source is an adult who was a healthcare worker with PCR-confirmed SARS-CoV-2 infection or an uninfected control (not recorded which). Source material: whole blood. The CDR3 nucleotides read TGCGCCAGCAGCTTGGCGGCTCGGCAAGAGACCCAGTACTTC. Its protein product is CASSLAARQETQYF.